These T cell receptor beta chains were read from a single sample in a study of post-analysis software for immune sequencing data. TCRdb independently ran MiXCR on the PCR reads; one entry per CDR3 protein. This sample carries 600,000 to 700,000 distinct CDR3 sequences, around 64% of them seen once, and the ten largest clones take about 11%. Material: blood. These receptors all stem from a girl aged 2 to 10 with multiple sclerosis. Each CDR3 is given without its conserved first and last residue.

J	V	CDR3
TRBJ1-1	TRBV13	ASSLGGRVGTEAF
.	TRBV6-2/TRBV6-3	ASTYVGTGREETQY
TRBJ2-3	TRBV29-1	SVTDRLKGTQY
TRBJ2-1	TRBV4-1	ASSQETSGHDEQF
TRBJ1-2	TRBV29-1	SVPWSGGFGYT
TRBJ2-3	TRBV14	ASSLDRGNTQY
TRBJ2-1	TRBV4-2	ASSQGSGSQDEQF
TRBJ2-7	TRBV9	ASSVGADRNSYEQY
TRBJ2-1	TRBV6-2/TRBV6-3	ASSRTSGGRNEQF
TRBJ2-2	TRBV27	ASSTRHRPPNTGELF
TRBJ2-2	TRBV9	ASSGGGGWQNTGELF
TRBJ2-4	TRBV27	ASSPKNVAKNIQY
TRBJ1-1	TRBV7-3	ASSQKRDTEAF